Listed below are T cell receptor beta chains from one sample, sequenced in a study of blood T cell repertoires in COVID-19. TCRdb keeps only in-frame clones here, not all; method: immunoSEQ multiplex PCR. The sample yields about 400,000 clones, around 92% seen once. The source material was PBMCs or T cells enriched from blood (not recorded which). The receptors were gathered from a woman aged 30 to 39 who had recovered from COVID-19. CDR3s include the opening cysteine and the closing phenylalanine or tryptophan. Each record gives: CDR3 length, D gene, clone size, V gene, J gene, CDR3 protein, CDR3 DNA. The D gene is left open where the match is weak. Only part of the rows carry a size: once, few, many, or a class if the clone is expanded.

>15|-|-|TRBV12-5|TRBJ2-4
CASGEGRLGENIQYF
TGTGCTAGTGGCGAAGGGAGGTTGGGGGAAAACATTCAGTACTTC
>13|-|-|TRBV29-1|TRBJ2-1
CSGDGGSYNEQFF
TGCAGCGGGGACGGGGGATCCTACAATGAGCAGTTCTTC
>15|TRBD2|-|TRBV7-6|TRBJ2-5
CASSSPSGGAETQYF
TGTGCCAGCAGCAGTCCTAGCGGGGGGGCAGAGACCCAGTACTTC
>15|-|-|TRBV7-2|TRBJ1-3
CASSLSQAVGNTIYF
TGTGCCAGCAGCTTATCACAGGCTGTTGGAAACACCATATATTTT
>15|TRBD1|-|TRBV15|TRBJ2-7
CATSRDRGQSYEQYF
TGTGCCACCAGCAGAGATAGGGGACAGAGCTACGAGCAGTACTTC
>14|-|-|TRBV6-2/TRBV6-3|TRBJ1-2
CASSYAVSNYGYTF
TGTGCCAGCAGTTACGCAGTTTCTAACTATGGCTACACCTTC
>14|TRBD1|-|TRBV27|TRBJ1-2
CASSLQGANYGYTF
TGTGCCAGCAGTTTACAGGGGGCCAACTATGGCTACACCTTC
>17|-|-|TRBV7-3|TRBJ2-3
CASSLDSLRHRTDTQYF
TGTGCCAGCAGCTTGGACAGCCTGAGACATCGCACAGATACGCAGTATTTT
>15|-|-|TRBV9|TRBJ1-1
CASSVAPTRNTEAFF
TGTGCCAGCAGCGTAGCCCCCACCAGGAACACTGAAGCTTTCTTT
>14|-|-|TRBV7-8|TRBJ2-5
CASSPGQIQETQYF
TGTGCCAGCAGCCCGGGACAAATTCAAGAGACCCAGTACTTC
>15|TRBD1|-|TRBV2|TRBJ1-4
CASSEFGTGDEKLFF
TGTGCCAGCAGTGAATTTGGGACAGGGGATGAAAAACTGTTTTTT
>15|-|-|TRBV24-1|TRBJ2-2
CATSELGTNTGELFF
TGTGCCACCAGTGAACTGGGCACGAACACCGGGGAGCTGTTTTTT
>13|-|-|TRBV29-1|TRBJ1-1
CSVDWLMNTEAFF
TGCAGCGTTGACTGGCTGATGAACACTGAAGCTTTCTTT
>13|-|-|TRBV18|TRBJ1-2
CASSPKEAYGYTF
TGTGCCAGCTCTCCCAAGGAGGCCTATGGCTACACCTTC
>14|-|-|TRBV3-1/TRBV3-2|TRBJ1-1
CASSQDWTLTEAFF
TGTGCCAGCAGCCAAGACTGGACACTCACTGAAGCTTTCTTT
>10|-|-|TRBV30|TRBJ1-1
CAWFRSEAFF
TGTGCCTGGTTCCGGAGTGAAGCTTTCTTT
>14|-|-|TRBV11-2|TRBJ2-7
CASSFGSHRDEQYF
TGTGCCAGCAGCTTTGGTTCTCACCGGGACGAGCAGTACTTC
>15|TRBD1|-|TRBV30|TRBJ1-6
CAWGSRGRWNSPLHF
TGTGCCTGGGGTTCCAGGGGGCGCTGGAATTCACCCCTCCACTTT
>14|-|-|TRBV7-6|TRBJ1-4
CASSPRRGYEKLFF
TGTGCCAGCAGCCCCCGGCGCGGTTATGAAAAACTGTTTTTT
>15|TRBD2|once|TRBV30|TRBJ2-2
CAWSISGRNTGELFF
TGTGCCTGGAGTATCAGCGGGAGGAACACCGGGGAGCTGTTTTTT
>14|TRBD1|-|TRBV7-8|TRBJ2-7
CASSLPDRANEQYF
TGTGCCAGCAGCTTACCCGACAGGGCAAACGAGCAGTACTTC
>17|TRBD2|-|TRBV7-3|TRBJ2-1
CASSLGVAGEVLDEQFF
TGTGCCAGCAGCTTAGGGGTAGCGGGAGAGGTTTTGGATGAGCAGTTCTTC
>12|-|-|TRBV29-1|TRBJ1-2
CSVWGGQVGYTF
TGCAGCGTTTGGGGGGGGCAGGTTGGGTACACCTTC
>11|-|-|TRBV12-3/TRBV12-4|TRBJ1-1
CASSLLAEAFF
TGTGCCAGCAGTTTACTCGCTGAAGCTTTCTTT
>14|-|-|TRBV28|TRBJ2-3
CASSLGGSTDTQYF
TGTGCCAGCAGCCTCGGGGGTAGCACAGATACGCAGTATTTT
>15|-|few|TRBV5-5|TRBJ1-5
CASSLLEGRNQPQHF
TGTGCCAGCAGCTTGCTAGAGGGGAGGAATCAGCCCCAGCATTTT
>15|-|-|TRBV13|TRBJ1-1
CASSLGAGSNTEAFF
TGTGCCAGCAGCTTAGGAGCAGGCTCGAACACTGAAGCTTTCTTT
>13|-|-|TRBV9|TRBJ1-5
CASSVDARQPQHF
TGTGCCAGCAGCGTAGACGCGAGGCAGCCCCAGCATTTT
>18|-|once|TRBV6-2/TRBV6-3|TRBJ2-3
CASSYSGPKGAGTDTQYF
TGTGCCAGCAGTTACTCGGGTCCCAAAGGAGCTGGCACAGATACGCAGTATTTT
>14|-|once|TRBV3-1/TRBV3-2|TRBJ2-5
CASSQDLAEETQYF
TGTGCCAGCAGCCAAGATCTCGCGGAAGAGACCCAGTACTTC
>13|TRBD1|-|TRBV30|TRBJ1-1
CAWGTGMNTEAFF
TGTGCCTGGGGGACAGGGATGAACACTGAAGCTTTCTTT
>13|-|once|TRBV27|TRBJ2-7
CASSRRSSYEQYF
TGTGCCAGCAGTAGACGGAGCTCCTACGAGCAGTACTTC
>13|-|-|TRBV19|TRBJ1-3
CASRRDTGNTIYF
TGTGCAAGTAGAAGAGACACTGGAAACACCATATATTTT
>19|TRBD2|once|TRBV4-2|TRBJ2-1
CASSQVTPGLAGGDNEQFF
TGTGCCAGCAGCCAGGTCACCCCCGGCCTAGCGGGAGGGGACAATGAGCAGTTCTTC
>13|TRBD1|-|TRBV6-5|TRBJ1-2
CASRLTGPYGYTF
TGTGCCAGCAGGTTGACAGGGCCCTATGGCTACACCTTC
>15|TRBD1|-|TRBV5-1|TRBJ2-7
CASSPRGRANYEQYF
TGCGCCAGCAGCCCAAGGGGGCGGGCTAACTACGAGCAGTACTTC
>16|-|-|TRBV9|TRBJ2-2
CASSGRGRTNTGELFF
TGTGCCAGCAGCGGGAGGGGGCGGACGAACACCGGGGAGCTGTTTTTT
>15|-|-|TRBV24-1|TRBJ2-7
CATSDLRTGYHEQYF
TGTGCCACCAGTGATTTGCGTACAGGGTACCACGAGCAGTACTTC
>13|-|-|TRBV27|TRBJ2-4
CASSVQGRNIQYF
TGTGCCAGCAGTGTACAGGGGAGGAACATTCAGTACTTC
>14|TRBD1|-|TRBV7-9|TRBJ2-1
CASRSRQGAYEQFF
TGTGCCAGCAGGTCTAGACAGGGGGCCTATGAGCAGTTCTTC
>15|-|-|TRBV19|TRBJ1-2
CASSPIGSGNYGYTF
TGTGCCAGTAGCCCCATAGGATCCGGGAACTATGGCTACACCTTC
>15|TRBD1|-|TRBV5-6|TRBJ1-1
CASSSRGEMNTEAFF
TGTGCCAGCAGCTCCAGGGGGGAAATGAACACTGAAGCTTTCTTT
>16|-|-|TRBV5-6|TRBJ2-7
CASSYFLVQGDHEQYF
TGTGCCAGCAGCTATTTTTTGGTACAGGGAGACCACGAGCAGTACTTC
>12|-|-|TRBV12-3/TRBV12-4|TRBJ2-7
CASSWFGYEQYF
TGTGCCAGCAGTTGGTTCGGCTACGAGCAGTACTTC
>14|-|-|TRBV6-1|TRBJ1-4
CASSDRQGQEKLFF
TGTGCCAGCAGTGACCGCCAGGGGCAGGAAAAACTGTTTTTT
>19|TRBD2|-|TRBV7-9|TRBJ2-1
CASSLVRSLAENSYNEQFF
TGTGCCAGCAGCTTAGTAAGGTCCCTAGCGGAAAACTCCTACAATGAGCAGTTCTTC
>13|TRBD1|-|TRBV2|TRBJ1-2
CASSDVGGWGYTF
TGTGCCAGCAGTGACGTAGGGGGCTGGGGCTACACCTTC
>15|TRBD1|many|TRBV19|TRBJ1-6
CASRLDRADNSPLHF
TGTGCCAGTAGACTAGACAGGGCGGACAATTCACCCCTCCACTTT
>14|-|-|TRBV4-1|TRBJ1-1
CASSHSQGLSEAFF
TGCGCCAGCAGCCATTCACAGGGTTTATCTGAAGCTTTCTTT
>13|TRBD1|-|TRBV5-1|TRBJ2-1
CASFRDRGNEQFF
TGCGCCAGCTTCCGGGACAGGGGCAATGAGCAGTTCTTC
>16|TRBD2|once|TRBV24-1|TRBJ2-1
CATSDGGLAGHNEQFF
TGTGCCACCAGTGATGGGGGACTAGCGGGACACAATGAGCAGTTCTTC
>14|TRBD1|-|TRBV5-4|TRBJ1-1
CASSRQGSGTEAFF
TGTGCCAGCTCCCGACAGGGATCGGGCACTGAAGCTTTCTTT